Sequencing of this T cell receptor beta chain was carried out in a study of blood T cell repertoires in COVID-19. The V gene end was trimmed by 6 bases and the J gene end by 9 bases; junction bases not matched to a gene: 5. The length of the CDR3 is 14 residues. Germline V gene lookup returns CDR1 MNHEY and CDR2 SMNVEV (reference sequence). Authors' data handling: Scientists estimated how many nucleated cells there were by amplifying reference gene primers. The method was immunoSEQ multiplex PCR; TCRdb's version includes in-frame clones alone and lacks a portion of them. Clone size and the V and J calls come from that table; the DNA yielded D and trimming. The sample carries around 160,000 clones, more than 90% recorded once.

This sequence was found in a man in his sixties with active or convalescent COVID-19. The chain links TRBV27 to TRBJ2-3; 14 positions agree with TRBD2. Sequenced: peripheral blood. The CDR3 coding sequence is TGTGCCAGCAGGCGGACTAGCGGGGGGTCCACGCAGTATTTT. This codes for CASRRTSGGSTQYF.